This TCR beta chain was profiled in a study of blood T cell repertoires in COVID-19. CDR3 length: 14 amino acids. Per germline, CDR1 SGHNT and CDR2 YENEEA. V lost 2 bases and J 2 bases, leaving 10 bases between the germline ends. Generated by immunoSEQ multiplex PCR, the TCRdb table keeps only in-frame clones and is missing some. The sample has 140,000 or so clones, just under 85% seen once. Sample: PBMCs or T cells enriched from blood (not recorded which). This chain uses TRBV11-3 with TRBJ2-7; D perhaps matches TRBD1 (5 bases). The clonotype originates from a woman between 50 and 59 years old with acute COVID-19. This CDR3 reads CASSLKAGPYEQYF. The CDR3 DNA is TGTGCCAGCAGCTTAAAAGCAGGGCCCTACGAGCAGTACTTC.